This passage covers 18 T cell receptor beta chains from one sample sequenced in a study of blood T cell repertoires in COVID-19. Sequenced by immunoSEQ multiplex PCR; TCRdb stores in-frame clones only, minus some. The data contain around 190,000 clones, 85% to 90% of them singletons. The sample was peripheral blood. The receptors here all came from a man between 65 and 85 years old with active or convalescent COVID-19.

The J gene is TRBJ1-2, the V gene TRBV27, with D possibly matching TRBD1 (6 bases). From germline, CDR1 is MNHEY and CDR2 SMNVEV (reference sequence). The CDR3 runs to 15 residues. Trimming took 0 bases from V and 7 from J, leaving 15 bases between them. The CDR3 region has the DNA TGTGCCAGCAGTTTATCGGGAGGGGGTGGCAGTGGCTACACCTTC. It is translated as CASSLSGGGGSGYTF.

The chain uses TRBV28 and TRBJ1-5, with TRBD1 identical over 7 bases. This CDR3 spans 16 amino acids. CDR1 MDHEN and CDR2 SYDVKM come from the germline V gene. V lost 6 bases, J lost 0 bases, and 8 bases stayed unmatched. The CDR3 nucleotides read TGTGCCAGCAGGACTTGGGGACAGAGTAGCAATCAGCCCCAGCATTTT. Translating it yields CASRTWGQSSNQPQHF.

This chain connects TRBV6-5 to TRBJ2-5; TRBD1 matches at 10 bases. Germline CDR1 reads MNHEY; CDR2 reads SVGAGI. The CDR3 loop spans 14 amino acids. V lost 8 bases and J lost 4; bases outside the gene matches: 7. The CDR3 nucleotides are TGTGCCAGCTGGGACAGGGGAGGCGCAGAGACCCAGTACTTC. This sequence encodes CASWDRGGAETQYF.

The CDR3 DNA sequence: TGTGCCAGCAGTCCGTGGGACAGCATAGGGTACGAGCAGTACTTC. It yields the protein CASSPWDSIGYEQYF. The genes are TRBV27 and TRBJ2-7; 7 bases align to TRBD1. The CDR3 is made up of 15 amino acids. Trimming took 5 bases from V and 4 from J; bases not matched to a gene: 11. Germline V CDR1 and CDR2: MNHEY, SMNVEV (reference sequence).

About this clone itself: The sample contains more than one DNA sequence encoding this CDR3. V is TRBV28 and J is TRBJ1-5; 7 nucleotides match TRBD1. The germline gives CDR1 MDHEN, CDR2 SYDVKM. The CDR3 has 14 amino acids. Unmatched junction bases numbered 7, after V lost 6 bases and J lost 5 bases. CDR3 in DNA: TGTGCCAGCAGCCGCCGGGACAGCCATCAGCCCCAGCATTTT. It yields the protein CASSRRDSHQPQHF.

The rearrangement uses TRBV30 and TRBJ2-5; TRBD2 matches 9 bases. With V trimmed by 3 bases and J by 4 bases, 9 bases remained unmatched. The CDR3 runs to 15 residues. Germline V lookup: CDR1 GTSNPN, CDR2 SVGIG (reference sequence). The CDR3 nucleotides are TGTGCCTGGAGCCCAGGGGCGGGGGGGGCAGAGACCCAGTACTTC. The encoded protein is CAWSPGAGGAETQYF.

This sequence joins TRBV19 and TRBJ1-2; D call uncertain. Germline V gives CDR1 LNHDA, CDR2 SQIVND (reference sequence). The CDR3 runs 13 residues. Trimming shortened V by 3 bases and J by 8 bases, and 13 bases separated the two germline ends. CDR3 protein: CASSIFSGLGYTF. Here the CDR3 DNA reads TGTGCCAGTAGTATCTTCTCCGGGTTAGGCTACACCTTC. Complete variable domain (other parts from reference TRBV19 and TRBJ1-2): DGGITQSPKYLFRKEGQNVTLSCEQNLNHDAMYWYRQDPGQGLRLIYYSQIVNDFQKGDIAEGYSVSREKKESFPLTVTSAQKNPTAFYLCASSIFSGLGYTFGSGTRLTVV.

This clone has only one observation. V is TRBV9 and J is TRBJ1-3; D possibly corresponds to TRBD1 (6 bases). Germline V gene lookup returns CDR1 SGDLS and CDR2 YYNGEE. The CDR3 sequence is 14 residues long. The germline V and J ends were trimmed by 5 bases and 2 bases, with 11 bases remaining between them. The CDR3 loop is CASSFHRAGNTIYF. In DNA, the CDR3 is TGTGCCAGCAGTTTTCACAGGGCTGGAAACACCATATATTTT.

The gene calls are TRBV5-1 and TRBJ1-1; 9 bases line up with TRBD1. The CDR3 has 17 amino acids. The V gene's germline CDR1 is SGHRS and CDR2 YFSETQ. V gave up 2 bases and J gave up 5 bases; unmatched junction bases: 13. In DNA form, the CDR3 reads TGCGCCAGCAGCTTTGTTGGGACAGGGAAGGGGAAAACTGAAGCTTTCTTT. Translating gives CASSFVGTGKGKTEAFF.

This clone was observed once. The chain is built from TRBV9 and TRBJ2-6; no reliable D call. V lost 4 bases, J lost 0 bases, and 8 bases lay in between. The V gene's germline CDR1 is SGDLS and CDR2 YYNGEE. The CDR3 has 15 amino acids. The CDR3 nucleotides are TGTGCCAGCAGCATTCTAGGCTCTGGGGCCAACGTCCTGACTTTC. Its protein is CASSILGSGANVLTF.

This clone came up once. This chain connects TRBV30 to TRBJ2-3; D might be TRBD2 (6 bases). The CDR3 extends over 15 amino acids. The germline V gene encodes CDR1 GTSNPN and CDR2 SVGIG (reference sequence). As DNA, the CDR3 is TGTGCTACCCCTGCGGGGCTTCTGGCGACAGATACGCAGTATTTT. It is translated as CATPAGLLATDTQYF. Together with reference TRBV30 and TRBJ2-3, the CDR3 gives the full variable domain: SQTIHQWPATLVQPVGSPLSLECTVEGTSNPNLYWYRQAAGRGLQLLFYSVGIGQISSEVPQNLSASRPQDRQFILSSKKLLLSDSGFYLCATPAGLLATDTQYFGPGTRLTVL.

The V call is TRBV5-1, the J call TRBJ1-4; D is unclear. Between the trimmed V and J ends, which lost 4 bases and 8 bases, there was a span of 12 bases. Germline V gene sequence: CDR1 SGHRS, CDR2 YFSETQ. The CDR3 length is 13 residues. CDR3 coding DNA: TGCGCCAGCAGCACCGGCGGGCGGGAAAAACTGTTTTTT. It specifies CASSTGGREKLFF.

This clone has a handful of counts. This chain joins TRBV4-1 and TRBJ2-5, with no clear D. The CDR3 has 13 amino acids. Trimming took 5 bases from V and 5 from J, leaving 12 bases between them. The germline V gene encodes CDR1 MGHRA and CDR2 YSYEKL. The CDR3 DNA reads TGCGCCAGCAGCGTTTCCAGTTGGGAGACCCAGTACTTC. Encoded protein: CASSVSSWETQYF.

The chain joins TRBV5-1 to TRBJ1-4, with 8 bases matching TRBD1. V lost 4 bases and J lost 6; bases outside the gene matches: 8. This CDR3 has 15 residues. Germline lookup yields CDR1 SGHRS and CDR2 YFSETQ. The CDR3 reads CASSIDRGGDEKLFF. As DNA, the CDR3 is TGCGCCAGCAGCATAGACAGGGGCGGGGATGAAAAACTGTTTTTT.

This sequence joins TRBV27 and TRBJ1-1; 8 nucleotides align to TRBD1. The CDR3 consists of 16 residues. The trim removed 5 bases at V and 10 bases at J, leaving 18 bases unmatched. Germline V gene sequence: CDR1 MNHEY, CDR2 SMNVEV (reference sequence). Written as DNA, the CDR3 is TGTGCCAGCAGTCGAAGAAAAAGGACAGGGTACGAAGGAGCTTTCTTT. It translates to CASSRRKRTGYEGAFF.

The rearrangement links TRBV5-4 to TRBJ2-5, with D perhaps TRBD2 (5 bases). Per germline, CDR1 SGHNT and CDR2 YYREEE (reference sequence). V lost 0 bases and J lost 1, with 10 bases in between. The CDR3 spans 15 residues. The CDR3 loop is CASSLGHTSQETQYF. In nucleotides, the CDR3 is TGTGCCAGCAGCTTGGGACACACTAGCCAAGAGACCCAGTACTTC.

V gene TRBV2 combines with J gene TRBJ2-2; 10 nucleotides line up with TRBD2. The V gene end was trimmed by 3 bases and the J gene end by 3 bases; junction bases not matched to a gene: 10. The germline V gene has CDR1 SNHLY and CDR2 FYNNEI. The CDR3 has 18 residues. The CDR3 bases are TGTGCCAGCAGTGATGGGACTAGCGCCACACCTTACACCGGGGAGCTGTTTTTT. Translated, it gives CASSDGTSATPYTGELFF.

This chain connects TRBV6-5 to TRBJ1-2, with 10 bases that match TRBD1. The V gene's germline CDR1 is MNHEY and CDR2 SVGAGI. CDR3 length: 14 residues. V was pared by 6 bases and J by 4 bases, with 5 bases of the junction left unmatched. CDR3 in amino acids: CASRRDRGSYGYTF. The CDR3, as DNA: TGTGCCAGCAGGAGGGACAGGGGTAGCTATGGCTACACCTTC.